These 20 T cell receptor beta chains were sequenced from one sample in a study of shared clonotypes between healthy human individuals. The protocol was immunoSEQ multiplex PCR, while the TCRdb copy is restricted to in-frame clones and leaves out a portion. The sample lists about 2 million clones; approximately 94% were seen once. The naive CD8 subset, CD45RO-negative cells positively selected for CCR7, excluded terminally differentiated effector memory CD45RA+ cells. The sequencing input was naive CD8+ T cells sorted from blood. These receptors originate from a young man in good health.

Comments on this clone: This sample includes further DNA sequences coding for the same CDR3. The gene calls are TRBV28 and TRBJ1-5; no reliable D call. Germline values: CDR1 MDHEN, CDR2 SYDVKM. Deletions cut 3 bases from V and 7 bases from J, with 7 bases between. This CDR3 contains 12 residues. Here the CDR3 DNA reads TGTGCCAGCAGTTTTGGAGGCCAGCCCCAGCATTTT. Its translation: CASSFGGQPQHF. Drawing the rest from reference TRBV28 and TRBJ1-5, the complete variable domain is DVKVTQSSRYLVKRTGEKVFLECVQDMDHENMFWYRQDPGLGLRLIYFSYDVKMKEKGDIPEGYSVSREKKERFSLILESASTNQTSMYLCASSFGGQPQHFGDGTRLSIL.

This sequence joins TRBV4-3 and TRBJ2-7; 9 bases line up with TRBD1. V was pared by 2 bases and J by 5 bases, with 7 bases of the junction left unmatched. The germline CDR1 and CDR2 sequences are LGHNA and YSLEER. The CDR3 length is 15 residues. Here the CDR3 reads CASSQQTGGINEQYF. The CDR3 DNA sequence: TGCGCCAGCAGCCAACAGACAGGGGGTATAAACGAGCAGTACTTC.

J is TRBJ2-3 and V is TRBV29-1; no reliable D call. CDR1 SQVTM and CDR2 ANQGSEA come from the germline V gene. Trimming took off 3 bases at V and 6 bases at J, with 13 bases between the two ends. The CDR3 extends over 13 amino acids. CDR3 bases: TGCAGCGTTGACCTATCCGGGTCGGATACGCAGTATTTT. This codes for CSVDLSGSDTQYF.

J is TRBJ2-7 and V is TRBV4-2; D unresolved. Germline CDR1 is LGHNA and CDR2 is YNFKEQ. The V end was cut by 0 bases, the J end by 5 bases, with 5 bases between. The CDR3 totals 12 residues. CDR3 amino acids: CASSQEGHEQYF. DNA for the CDR3: TGTGCCAGCAGCCAAGAGGGCCACGAGCAGTACTTC.

The chain employs TRBV5-1 and TRBJ2-7; D remains unclear. Between the trimmed V and J ends, which lost 1 base and 2 bases, there was a span of 7 bases. The CDR3 contains 13 residues. CDR1 SGHRS and CDR2 YFSETQ come from the germline V gene. For the CDR3, the DNA is TGCGCCAGCAGCTTGTCCGCGACCTACGAGCAGTACTTC. Its translation: CASSLSATYEQYF. The full variable domain, its missing parts supplied by reference TRBV5-1 and TRBJ2-7, is KAGVTQTPRYLIKTRGQQVTLSCSPISGHRSVSWYQQTPGQGLQFLFEYFSETQRNKGNFPGRFSGRQFSNSRSEMNVSTLELGDSALYLCASSLSATYEQYFGPGTRLTVT.

This rearrangement joins TRBV2 to TRBJ2-7, with TRBD2 matching over 12 bases. CDR1 and CDR2 from the germline V gene are SNHLY and FYNNEI. The CDR3 sequence is 16 residues long. The ends lost 0 bases at V and 4 bases at J; junction bases unmatched: 4. The chain's CDR3 is CASSEATSGRRYEQYF. In nucleotides, the CDR3 is TGTGCCAGCAGTGAAGCAACTAGCGGGAGGAGATACGAGCAGTACTTC. The full variable domain, with the rest looked up from reference TRBV2 and TRBJ2-7, is EPEVTQTPSHQVTQMGQEVILRCVPISNHLYFYWYRQILGQKVEFLVSFYNNEISEKSEIFDDQFSVERPDGSNFTLKIRSTKLEDSAMYFCASSEATSGRRYEQYFGPGTRLTVT.

The chain recombines TRBV7-6 with TRBJ2-5; 7 bases fit TRBD1. V shed 1 base and J 2 bases; nucleotides not matched to a gene: 10. Germline V gene lookup returns CDR1 SGHVS and CDR2 FNYEAQ. This CDR3 spans 17 amino acids. In DNA, the CDR3 is TGTGCCAGCAGCTTAGTTCCCGGCGGCAGGGGGCAAGAGACCCAGTACTTC. Its translation is CASSLVPGGRGQETQYF.

This sequence joins TRBV6-5 and TRBJ2-5, with no clear D. The CDR3 loop spans 13 amino acids. Germline V gene data show CDR1 as MNHEY and CDR2 as SVGAGI. V lost 5 bases to trimming and J lost 2 bases, with 9 bases between them. CDR3 sequence reads: CASSEWRQETQYF. CDR3 bases: TGTGCCAGCAGTGAGTGGAGACAAGAGACCCAGTACTTC.

The CDR3 sequence: CASSPWWGSDGDSGNTIYF. The CDR3 DNA reads TGTGCCAGCAGCCCCTGGTGGGGCTCGGACGGAGACTCTGGAAACACCATATATTTT. The rearrangement uses TRBV7-9 and TRBJ1-3; weak D call: TRBD1 (5 bases). The germline V gene has CDR1 SEHNR and CDR2 FQNEAQ (reference sequence). This CDR3 has 19 residues. V lost 5 bases and J lost 0, with 23 bases in between. The full variable domain, rest sourced from reference TRBV7-9 and TRBJ1-3, is DTGVSQNPRHKITKRGQNVTFRCDPISEHNRLYWYRQTLGQGPEFLTYFQNEAQLEKSRLLSDRFSAERPKGSFSTLEIQRTEQGDSAMYLCASSPWWGSDGDSGNTIYFGEGSWLTVV.

The rearrangement uses TRBV30 and TRBJ2-3; D uncertain. Germline CDR1 is GTSNPN and CDR2 is SVGIG (reference sequence). CDR3 length: 13 residues. V was pared by 4 bases and J by 3 bases, with 11 bases between. The CDR3 protein is CAWTHLGTDTQYF. In DNA, the CDR3 is TGTGCCTGGACGCACCTAGGGACAGATACGCAGTATTTT.

In its sample, this clone was seen once. The chain links TRBV7-9 to TRBJ2-1; 7 bases are shared with TRBD1. J was trimmed by 11 bases and V by 1 base; bases with no gene match: 2. Germline V gene data show CDR1 as SEHNR and CDR2 as FQNEAQ (reference sequence). The CDR3 consists of 12 residues. The CDR3 sequence is CASSLGGGKQFF. CDR3 nucleotides: TGTGCCAGCAGCTTAGGAGGGGGCAAGCAGTTCTTC.

V and J are TRBV4-1 and TRBJ2-7; no clear D. The CDR3 is 13 residues long. Germline V lookup: CDR1 MGHRA, CDR2 YSYEKL. V dropped 4 bases and J dropped 3 bases, with 10 bases sitting between them. The CDR3 region is CASSPQIDYEQYF. The CDR3 coding sequence is TGCGCCAGCAGCCCCCAGATTGACTACGAGCAGTACTTC.

The chain combines TRBV7-9 with TRBJ1-6; D is possibly TRBD1 (6 bases). Germline V gene lookup returns CDR1 SEHNR and CDR2 FQNEAQ (reference sequence). The CDR3 consists of 16 residues. V lost 0 bases to trimming and J lost 8 bases, with 14 bases between them. CDR3 coding DNA: TGTGCCAGCAGCTTAGCGTGGGGGGCGCAGGATTCACCCCTCCACTTT. Encoded protein: CASSLAWGAQDSPLHF.

This clone has only a few counts. Other nucleotide sequences in the sample specify the same CDR3. The V call is TRBV5-1, the J call TRBJ2-3; D not certain. Germline values: CDR1 SGHRS, CDR2 YFSETQ. This CDR3 contains 12 residues. The germline V and J ends were trimmed by 0 bases and 2 bases, with 1 base remaining between them. CDR3 sequence (DNA): TGCGCCAGCAGCTTGGCCACAGATACGCAGTATTTT. This sequence encodes CASSLATDTQYF.

The V and J genes are TRBV10-1 and TRBJ1-3; D unclear. Germline V lookup: CDR1 WNHNN, CDR2 SYGVQD (reference sequence). Trimming took off 2 bases at V and 2 bases at J, with 13 bases between the two ends. The CDR3 contains 16 residues. In DNA form, the CDR3 reads TGCGCCAGCAGTGAGGGAAGCGAGGGAACTGGAAACACCATATATTTT. It codes for CASSEGSEGTGNTIYF.

This chain connects TRBV28 to TRBJ1-2; D ambiguous. The CDR3 is 13 amino acids. Germline loops: CDR1 MDHEN, CDR2 SYDVKM. Deletions cut 4 bases from V and 5 bases from J, with 11 bases between. CDR3 residues: CASSSPLYYGYTF. The CDR3, as DNA: TGTGCCAGCAGTTCTCCATTATATTATGGCTACACCTTC.

This chain connects TRBV29-1 to TRBJ2-1; a possible D gene is TRBD1 (6 bases). V was trimmed by 7 bases and J by 5 bases, leaving 21 bases between them. CDR3 size: 15 residues. Germline V gene lookup returns CDR1 SQVTM and CDR2 ANQGSEA. The CDR3: CSAGHPGGTNNEQFF. CDR3 DNA: TGCAGCGCCGGACATCCTGGGGGCACGAACAATGAGCAGTTCTTC.

The chain has TRBV13 and TRBJ2-7; 8 bases line up with TRBD1. The length of the CDR3 is 14 residues. The ends lost 4 bases at V and 2 bases at J; junction bases unmatched: 4. Per the germline V gene, CDR1 is PRHDT and CDR2 is FYEKMQ (reference sequence). CDR3 residues: CASSSSDRAYEQYF. DNA of the CDR3: TGTGCCAGCAGCTCCTCGGACAGGGCCTACGAGCAGTACTTC.

The genes are TRBV2 and TRBJ2-1; 8 nucleotides match TRBD1. The CDR3 loop spans 15 amino acids. From germline, CDR1 is SNHLY and CDR2 FYNNEI. The junction had 8 bases not matched to a gene; V was cut back by 6 bases and J by 4 bases. This chain's CDR3 is CASSLTGAFYNEQFF. The CDR3 DNA is TGTGCCAGCAGCCTGACAGGGGCCTTTTACAATGAGCAGTTCTTC.

The chain is built from TRBV4-1 and TRBJ2-7, with 9 bases matching TRBD2. Germline CDR1 reads MGHRA; CDR2 reads YSYEKL. The CDR3 covers 17 residues. The ends lost 1 base at V and 0 bases at J; junction bases unmatched: 7. As DNA, the CDR3 is TGCGCCAGCAGCCAAGCCCCGGGACTAGCCGACTCCTACGAGCAGTACTTC. This codes for CASSQAPGLADSYEQYF.